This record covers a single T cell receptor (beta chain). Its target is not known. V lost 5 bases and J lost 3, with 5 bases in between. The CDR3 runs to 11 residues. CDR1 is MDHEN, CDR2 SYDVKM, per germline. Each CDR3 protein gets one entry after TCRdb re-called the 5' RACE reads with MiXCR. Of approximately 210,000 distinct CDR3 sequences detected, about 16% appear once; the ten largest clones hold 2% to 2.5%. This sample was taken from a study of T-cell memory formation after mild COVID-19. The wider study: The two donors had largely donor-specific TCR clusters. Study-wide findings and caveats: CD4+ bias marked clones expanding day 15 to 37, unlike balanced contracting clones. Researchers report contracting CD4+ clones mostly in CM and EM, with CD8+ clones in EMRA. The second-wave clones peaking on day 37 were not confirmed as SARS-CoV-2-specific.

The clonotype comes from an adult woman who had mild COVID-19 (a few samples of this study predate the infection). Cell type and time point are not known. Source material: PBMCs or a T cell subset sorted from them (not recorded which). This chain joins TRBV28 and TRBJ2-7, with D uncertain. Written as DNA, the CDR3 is TGTGCCAGCAGTGTACGCTACGAGCAGTACTTC. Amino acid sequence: CASSVRYEQYF.